Listed here are 30 T cell receptor beta chains from one sample, sequenced in a study of CD8+ T cells in alopecia areata. Treatment defined: oral pan-JAK inhibitor, 5-10 mg twice daily. Sequencing templates came from extracted RNA that was reverse transcribed into cDNA. TCRdb keeps only in-frame clones here, not all; method: immunoSEQ multiplex PCR. The sample yields fewer than 100,000 clones, just over 70% seen once. The sequencing here drew on CD8+ T cells sorted from blood, taken at week 44, from a patient treated with tofacitinib. The receptors come from a human donor with alopecia areata.

The chain uses TRBV11-2 and TRBJ2-7; 8 bases match TRBD1. This CDR3 spans 12 amino acids. Germline CDR1 and CDR2: SGHAT and FQNNGV. The trim removed 4 bases at V and 7 bases at J, leaving 3 bases unmatched. CDR3 loop: CASSSTGEEQYF. The CDR3 DNA reads TGTGCCAGCAGCTCGACAGGGGAGGAGCAGTACTTC.

This clone was seen at least ten times. The genes are TRBV7-2 and TRBJ2-1, with 11 bases aligning to TRBD1. Germline-derived CDR1 and CDR2 are SGHTA and FQGNSA. Trimming took 3 bases from V and 7 from J; bases not matched to a gene: 5. The CDR3 sequence is 15 residues long. DNA for the CDR3: TGTGCCAGCAGCTTCGGGACAGGGGGAATGAATGAGCAGTTCTTC. The encoded protein is CASSFGTGGMNEQFF.

The chain is built from TRBV2 and TRBJ2-1; TRBD1 matches 8 bases. CDR1 and CDR2 from the germline V gene are SNHLY and FYNNEI. The length of the CDR3 is 14 residues. V lost 5 bases and J lost 9; bases outside the gene matches: 9. In DNA, the CDR3 is TGTGCCAGCAGTCTAGGGACAGGCAACAGTGAGCAGTTCTTC. It yields the protein CASSLGTGNSEQFF.

This chain joins TRBV29-1 and TRBJ1-4; no reliable D call. Trimming removed 7 bases at V and 7 bases at J, with 10 bases between. In germline, CDR1 is SQVTM, CDR2 ANQGSEA. This CDR3 is built from 11 residues. The CDR3 sequence is CSAEDSEKLFF. The CDR3, as DNA: TGCAGCGCGGAGGATAGTGAAAAACTGTTTTTT.

CDR3 amino acids: CSVEHGQLNNYGYTF. CDR3 nucleotide sequence: TGCAGCGTTGAACATGGGCAGCTTAATAACTATGGCTACACCTTC. The chain has TRBV29-1 and TRBJ1-2; D remains ambiguous. Deletions cut 2 bases from V and 1 base from J, with 14 bases between. Germline lookup yields CDR1 SQVTM and CDR2 ANQGSEA. The CDR3 covers 15 residues. The whole variable domain, remainder taken from reference TRBV29-1 and TRBJ1-2, is SAVISQKPSRDICQRGTSLTIQCQVDSQVTMMFWYRQQPGQSLTLIATANQGSEATYESGFVIDKFPISRPNLTFSTLTVSNMSPEDSSIYLCSVEHGQLNNYGYTFGSGTRLTVV.

Of note for this clone: Other DNA sequences in this specimen translate into the identical CDR3. The chain couples TRBV4-3 to TRBJ1-2, with a tentative D call TRBD1 (5 bases). Germline CDR1 LGHNA, CDR2 YSLEER. The V and J ends lost 0 bases and 2 bases respectively, with 7 bases between them. The CDR3 has 14 residues. CDR3 residues: CASSQDRGNYGYTF. The CDR3 nucleotides read TGCGCCAGCAGCCAAGATCGGGGCAACTATGGCTACACCTTC.

The sample holds a few counts of this clone. V is TRBV2 and J is TRBJ2-1; TRBD2 matches at 7 bases. After removal of 8 bases from V and 2 bases from J, the junction contained 9 bases not matched to a gene. Germline CDR1 is SNHLY and CDR2 is FYNNEI. The CDR3 extends over 15 amino acids. CDR3 residues: CASCHGGGPYNEQFF. CDR3 coding DNA: TGTGCCAGCTGCCATGGCGGGGGTCCCTACAATGAGCAGTTCTTC.

This chain uses TRBV5-8 with TRBJ2-1, with a possible D match to TRBD1 (5 bases). The CDR3 is 16 amino acids. Trimming shortened V by 1 base and J by 7 bases, and 18 bases separated the two germline ends. Germline CDR1 is SGHTS and CDR2 is YDEGEE. The CDR3 sequence: CASSLMGAGIRNEQFF. CDR3 nucleotides: TGTGCCAGCAGCTTGATGGGTGCAGGGATACGGAATGAGCAGTTCTTC. The complete variable domain, with remaining parts taken from reference TRBV5-8 and TRBJ2-1, reads EAGVTQSPTHLIKTRGQQATLRCSPISGHTSVYWYQQALGLGLQFLLWYDEGEERNRGNFPPRFSGRQFPNYSSELNVNALELEDSALYLCASSLMGAGIRNEQFFGPGTRLTVL.

V usage is TRBV4-3 and J usage is TRBJ2-1; no clear D. The CDR3 contains 13 residues. V lost 3 bases and J 7 bases, leaving 10 bases between the germline ends. Per the germline V gene, CDR1 is LGHNA and CDR2 is YSLEER. The CDR3 nucleotides are TGCGCCAGCAGCCAGACTCTCACGAATGAGCAGTTCTTC. This sequence encodes CASSQTLTNEQFF.

The chain has TRBV12-5 and TRBJ1-1, with D uncertain. CDR1 is LGHNT and CDR2 is FRNRAP in the germline V gene. This CDR3 has 12 amino acids. Between the trimmed V and J ends, which lost 6 bases and 4 bases, there was a span of 9 bases. CDR3 in DNA: TGTGCTAGTGGCGTAGGAGGCACTGAAGCTTTCTTT. Translated: CASGVGGTEAFF. Full variable domain (missing parts from reference TRBV12-5 and TRBJ1-1): DARVTQTPRHKVTEMGQEVTMRCQPILGHNTVFWYRQTMMQGLELLAYFRNRAPLDDSGMPKDRFSAEMPDATLATLKIQPSEPRDSAVYFCASGVGGTEAFFGQGTRLTVV.

This clone turned up a few times. The chain has TRBV5-6 and TRBJ2-3; possibly TRBD1 for D (6 bases). Trimming shortened V by 5 bases and J by 2 bases, and 12 bases separated the two germline ends. The CDR3 extends over 14 amino acids. The germline V gene has CDR1 SGHDT and CDR2 YYEEEE. Here the CDR3 reads CASRGAETTDTQYF. In nucleotides, the CDR3 is TGTGCCAGCAGGGGGGCAGAAACCACAGATACGCAGTATTTT.

V gene TRBV7-8 combines with J gene TRBJ1-1; no definite D call. The V and J ends lost 4 bases and 5 bases respectively, with 14 bases between them. CDR3 length: 14 amino acids. Germline CDR1 reads SGHVS; CDR2 reads FQNEAQ. CDR3: CASSSRMGETEAFF. CDR3 coding DNA: TGTGCCAGCAGCTCCCGTATGGGAGAGACTGAAGCTTTCTTT.

This clone came up once. This chain links TRBV7-6 with TRBJ2-2, with a tentative D call TRBD1 (6 bases). V dropped 5 bases and J dropped 5 bases, with 9 bases sitting between them. Germline CDR1 SGHVS, CDR2 FNYEAQ. CDR3 length: 13 residues. The CDR3 DNA is TGTGCCAGCAGCCAGGGGTTTACCGGGGAGCTGTTTTTT. Translation: CASSQGFTGELFF.

The rearrangement joins TRBV4-3 to TRBJ2-3; 7 positions agree with TRBD2. The CDR3 length is 15 residues. Germline V gene data show CDR1 as LGHNA and CDR2 as YSLEER. V trimming: 1 base; J trimming: 0 bases; junction bases outside the gene matches: 1. CDR3 sequence (DNA): TGCGCCAGCAGCCAAGGGGGGGGAAGCACAGATACGCAGTATTTT. Translating it yields CASSQGGGSTDTQYF.

The chain uses TRBV11-3 and TRBJ2-1; 10 bases fit TRBD1. Germline V gene sequence: CDR1 SGHNT, CDR2 YENEEA. Trimming cost V 4 bases and J 7 bases; bases outside gene matches: 4. The length of the CDR3 is 14 residues. The CDR3 bases are TGTGCCAGCAGCTCCTTGGACAGGGGGAATGAGCAGTTCTTC. Its translation: CASSSLDRGNEQFF.

The rearrangement joins TRBV23-1 to TRBJ1-1; D is undetermined. TRBV23-1 is reported as an ORF; its role is uncertain. Between the trimmed V and J ends, which lost 3 bases and 11 bases, there was a span of 10 bases. The CDR3 is 11 amino acids. CDR3 in DNA: TGCGCCAGCAGTCAGGAGGGAGGCGCTTTCTTT. It codes for CASSQEGGAFF.

The rearrangement links TRBV9 to TRBJ2-7, with D perhaps TRBD2 (5 bases). This CDR3 is built from 17 residues. Germline CDR1 is SGDLS and CDR2 is YYNGEE. Trimming removed 4 bases from V and 5 bases from J, with 25 bases in between. In nucleotides, the CDR3 is TGTGCCAGCAGCCTGCGAGGGCCGCGGCAGGCCGACCACGAGCAGTACTTC. Protein product: CASSLRGPRQADHEQYF.

The J gene is TRBJ1-1, the V gene TRBV4-3; no reliable D call. The CDR3 loop spans 13 amino acids. Looked up from germline, CDR1 is LGHNA and CDR2 is YSLEER. The V end was cut by 0 bases, the J end by 5 bases, with 7 bases between. CDR3 bases: TGCGCCAGCAGCCAAGATAAGGGAACTGAAGCTTTCTTT. Its translation is CASSQDKGTEAFF.

The chain uses TRBV11-2 and TRBJ2-2; D might be TRBD1 or TRBD2, each matching 5 bases. This CDR3 has 15 amino acids. Germline V gives CDR1 SGHAT, CDR2 FQNNGV. Trimming stripped 4 bases from V and 6 bases from J, with 15 bases between. The CDR3 sequence is CASSSMGWGSGELFF. The CDR3 DNA is TGTGCCAGCAGCTCCATGGGTTGGGGGTCCGGGGAGCTGTTTTTT.

The rearrangement joins TRBV10-2 to TRBJ2-7; the D gene is possibly TRBD1 (5 bases). Per germline, CDR1 WSHSY and CDR2 SAAADI. V lost 10 bases and J lost 5, with 21 bases in between. The length of the CDR3 is 14 residues. The CDR3 region is CATTPGKLNHEQYF. In DNA form, the CDR3 reads TGCGCCACAACTCCAGGGAAATTGAACCACGAGCAGTACTTC.

The V and J genes are TRBV7-6 and TRBJ2-2, with 7 nucleotides matching TRBD2. V dropped 1 base and J dropped 0; count of bases not matched to a gene: 5. In germline, CDR1 is SGHVS, CDR2 FNYEAQ. The CDR3 length is 17 residues. CDR3 coding DNA: TGTGCCAGCAGCTTAGTAGCTGCGGGGGCGAACACCGGGGAGCTGTTTTTT. Its translation is CASSLVAAGANTGELFF.

This clone showed up just a few times. This chain joins TRBV29-1 and TRBJ2-1; TRBD1 matches 9 bases. The V and J ends lost 5 bases and 7 bases, in that order; junction bases with no gene match: 18. The germline gives CDR1 SQVTM, CDR2 ANQGSEA. This CDR3 contains 17 residues. The chain's CDR3 is CSVFHARPGQGANEQFF. The CDR3 bases are TGCAGCGTTTTTCATGCCAGACCGGGACAGGGTGCAAATGAGCAGTTCTTC.

V gene TRBV2 combines with J gene TRBJ2-7; D gene uncertain. This CDR3 comprises 10 residues. CDR1 and CDR2 from the germline V gene are SNHLY and FYNNEI. CDR3 region: CACLGLEQYF. The CDR3 nucleotides are TGTGCTTGTCTCGGGCTGGAGCAGTACTTC.

The J gene is TRBJ2-7, the V gene TRBV2, with 10 bases matching TRBD1. V lost 8 bases to trimming and J lost 3 bases; unmatched junction nucleotides: 1. This CDR3 contains 12 residues. Germline-derived CDR1 and CDR2 are SNHLY and FYNNEI. The CDR3 protein is CASGDRGYEQYF. The CDR3 DNA sequence: TGTGCCAGCGGGGACAGGGGCTACGAGCAGTACTTC.

This chain joins TRBV6-6 and TRBJ1-5, with D maybe TRBD1 (5 bases). Looked up from germline, CDR1 is MNHNY and CDR2 is SVGAGI (reference sequence). This CDR3 has 15 amino acids. Trimming removed 3 bases at V and 1 base at J, with 10 bases between. CDR3 nucleotides: TGTGCCAGCAGTTATGGAGGGGCCAGCAATCAGCCCCAGCATTTT. Its protein is CASSYGGASNQPQHF.

With respect to this clone: The germline gene is not matched at one end of the junction; a read error may be the cause. The chain links TRBV4-3 to TRBJ2-2; D is possibly TRBD2 (6 bases). Germline values: CDR1 LGHNA, CDR2 YSLEER. The length of the CDR3 is 16 residues. CDR3 region: CASSQGGGAYTGELFF. The CDR3, as DNA: TGCGCCAGCAGCCAAGGTGGAGGGGCCTACACCGGAGAGCTGTTTTTT.

The rearrangement uses TRBV9 and TRBJ2-7; D possibly corresponds to TRBD2 (7 bases). Per the germline V gene, CDR1 is SGDLS and CDR2 is YYNGEE. V dropped 10 bases and J dropped 6 bases, with 17 bases sitting between them. The CDR3 covers 12 residues. This CDR3 is CARGEGGLEQYF. CDR3 nucleotide sequence: TGTGCCCGCGGGGAGGGGGGCCTCGAGCAGTACTTC.

To note about this clone: The identical CDR3 is also encoded by other nucleotide sequences in the sample. DNA of the CDR3: TGTGCCAGCAGCCCTGGACAGGGCGTGAACACTGAAGCTTTCTTT. It codes for CASSPGQGVNTEAFF. The chain recombines TRBV7-6 with TRBJ1-1; the match to TRBD1 covers 8 bases. Germline CDR1 SGHVS, CDR2 FNYEAQ. V shed 5 bases, J shed 0 bases, and the junction held 5 bases outside the gene matches. The length of the CDR3 is 15 residues.

V is TRBV7-7 and J is TRBJ1-2, with D perhaps matching TRBD1 (6 bases). Per germline, CDR1 SSHAT and CDR2 FNYEAQ (reference sequence). This CDR3 spans 12 amino acids. Trimming shortened V by 4 bases and J by 8 bases, and 11 bases separated the two germline ends. The CDR3 protein is CASSSHRVGYTF. The CDR3 bases are TGTGCCAGCAGCTCTCACAGGGTCGGCTACACCTTC. Combining the CDR3 with reference TRBV7-7 and TRBJ1-2 gives the whole variable domain GAGVSQSPRYKVTKRGQDVTLRCDPISSHATLYWYQQALGQGPEFLTYFNYEAQPDKSGLPSDRFSAERPEGSISTLTIQRTEQRDSAMYRCASSSHRVGYTFGSGTRLTVV.

The CDR3 loop reads CASKKGGNTEAFF. CDR3 nucleotide sequence: TGTGCCAGCAAAAAGGGGGGGAACACTGAAGCTTTCTTT. The chain uses TRBV19 and TRBJ1-1; tentatively, D is TRBD1 (6 bases). Between the trimmed V and J ends, which lost 9 bases and 1 base, there was a span of 12 bases. The CDR3 runs 13 residues. Germline V gene lookup returns CDR1 LNHDA and CDR2 SQIVND (reference sequence).